These 4 T cell receptor beta chains were sequenced from one sample in a study of CXCR3-negative and CXCR3-positive naive CD8 T cells. Overall study findings and caveats: CXCR3-positive naive cells had more hydrophobic TRB CDR3s than CXCR3-negative naive cells.

Each TRB cDNA library was prepared by 5' RACE (with UMI labels). Reanalyzing the 5' RACE reads, TCRdb keeps one entry per CDR3 protein, without DNA. This sample contains around 88,000 distinct CDR3 sequences. These receptors have no identified antigens. Material for sequencing was naive CXCR3+ CD8+ T cells from blood. Subset: CD45RO-CCR7+CD27+CD95- naive CD8+ T cells expressing CXCR3 (TNR3+). These receptors were taken from a human donor in good health. Some clones in this sample may be carry-over from other donors' samples.

The gene calls are TRBV15 and TRBJ1-2. CDR1 and CDR2 (germline): LNHNV, YYDKDF (reference sequence). The CDR3 is 12 residues long. CDR3 protein: CATRASERGYTF.

V is TRBV29-1 and J is TRBJ2-7. The CDR3 spans 12 residues. Germline values: CDR1 SQVTM, CDR2 ANQGSEA. Here the CDR3 reads CSVGGIAYEQYF.

The chain carries TRBV2 and TRBJ2-3; no DNA is available, so the TRBD1 call from TCRdb remains unchecked. CDR3 length: 15 residues. Germline assignment: CDR1 SNHLY and CDR2 FYNNEI. The CDR3 is CAGRGQGKIRDTQYF. Full variable domain (rest looked up from reference TRBV2 and TRBJ2-3): EPEVTQTPSHQVTQMGQEVILRCVPISNHLYFYWYRQILGQKVEFLVSFYNNEISEKSEIFDDQFSVERPDGSNFTLKIRSTKLEDSAMYFCAGRGQGKIRDTQYFGPGTRLTVL.

This sequence joins TRBV7-9 and TRBJ2-5. The CDR3 consists of 13 residues. In germline, CDR1 is SEHNR, CDR2 FQNEAQ (reference sequence). This CDR3 reads CASNHILVETQYF.